This T cell receptor beta chain comes out of a study of cytomegalovirus exposure and HLA in healthy donors. General study points: High sensitivity and specificity were reportedly achieved when the classifier diagnosed cytomegalovirus status.

Amplification used 60 Vbeta primers and 13 Jbeta primers. Here immunoSEQ multiplex PCR was the method, and the copy in TCRdb shows in-frame clones only, minus some. Its table records under 150,000 clones. With regard to this clone: Its target is unknown.

CDR3 length: 16 amino acids. The germline gives CDR1 SGHRS, CDR2 YFSETQ. Sample: PBMCs. The chain recombines TRBV5-1 with TRBJ2-5; 9 bases fit TRBD1. Near its end, the DNA agrees better with TRBJ2-7, so the J call may be wrong. This TCR derives from a woman in her sixties or seventies in good health and CMV-seronegative. CDR3: CASSIAWTGEIYEQYF. Here the CDR3 DNA reads TGCGCCAGCAGCATCGCTTGGACAGGGGAAATCTACGAGCAGTACTTC.